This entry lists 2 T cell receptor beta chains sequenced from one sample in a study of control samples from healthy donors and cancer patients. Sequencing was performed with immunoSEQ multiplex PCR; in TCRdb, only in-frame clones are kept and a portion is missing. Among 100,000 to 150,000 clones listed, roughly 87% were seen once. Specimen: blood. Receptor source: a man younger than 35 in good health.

The DNA for the CDR3 is TGCGCCAGCACTCGCCAGGGGTTCGGTCTAGGTGAGCAGTTCTTC. It encodes CASTRQGFGLGEQFF. The rearrangement links TRBV10-2 to TRBJ2-1; D perhaps matches TRBD1 (6 bases). The germline CDR1 and CDR2 sequences are WSHSY and SAAADI. V lost 7 bases and J lost 9, with 22 bases in between. This CDR3 comprises 15 residues.

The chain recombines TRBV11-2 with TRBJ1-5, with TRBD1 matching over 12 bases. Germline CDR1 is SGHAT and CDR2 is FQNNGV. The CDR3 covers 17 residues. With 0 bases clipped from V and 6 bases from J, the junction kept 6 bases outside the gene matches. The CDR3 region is CASSLDRDRGLIQPQHF. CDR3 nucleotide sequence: TGTGCCAGCAGCTTAGATCGGGACAGGGGGCTTATTCAGCCCCAGCATTTT.